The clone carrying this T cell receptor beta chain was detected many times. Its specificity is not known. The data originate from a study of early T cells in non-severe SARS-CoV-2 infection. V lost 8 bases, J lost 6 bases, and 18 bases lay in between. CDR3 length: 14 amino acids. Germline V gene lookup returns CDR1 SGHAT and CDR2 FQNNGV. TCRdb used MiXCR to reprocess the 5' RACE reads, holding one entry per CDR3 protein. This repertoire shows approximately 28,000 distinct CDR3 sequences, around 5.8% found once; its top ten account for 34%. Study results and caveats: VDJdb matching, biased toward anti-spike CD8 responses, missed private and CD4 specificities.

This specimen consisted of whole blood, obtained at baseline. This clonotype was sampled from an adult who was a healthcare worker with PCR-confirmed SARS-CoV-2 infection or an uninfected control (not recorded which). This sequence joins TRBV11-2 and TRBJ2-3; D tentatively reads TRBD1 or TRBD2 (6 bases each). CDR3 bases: TGTGCCAGCTCTCAGGGGACTCCGCGTGATACGCAGTATTTT. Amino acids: CASSQGTPRDTQYF.